The 12 T cell receptor beta chains in this list originate from one sample, sequenced in a study of OX40 agonist ivuxolimab in advanced cancers. The table came from immunoSEQ multiplex PCR; TCRdb's copy has only in-frame clones and leaves some out. The sample lists some 67,000 clones, around 79% occurring once. This material consisted of CD4+ or CD8+ T cells sorted from blood, taken in a trial of the OX40 agonist ivuxolimab. These receptors all stem from an adult with an advanced solid tumor such as melanoma, head and neck, liver or kidney cancer.

The V gene is TRBV7-8, the J gene TRBJ1-1; D ambiguous. Per germline, CDR1 SGHVS and CDR2 FQNEAQ. The CDR3 has 13 residues. The V end was cut by 3 bases, the J end by 0 bases, with 5 bases between. DNA of the CDR3: TGTGCCAGCAGCTTCAGGTTGAACACTGAAGCTTTCTTT. Translating gives CASSFRLNTEAFF. Based on the CDR3 plus reference TRBV7-8 and TRBJ1-1, the full variable domain is GAGVSQSPRYKVAKRGQDVALRCDPISGHVSLFWYQQALGQGPEFLTYFQNEAQLDKSGLPSDRFFAERPEGSVSTLKIQRTQQEDSAVYLCASSFRLNTEAFFGQGTRLTVV.

The chain recombines TRBV7-7 with TRBJ1-1; TRBD1 is a possible D gene (6 bases). Per germline, CDR1 SSHAT and CDR2 FNYEAQ (reference sequence). CDR3 size: 13 residues. The V and J ends lost 2 bases and 5 bases respectively, with 9 bases between them. The CDR3 region has the DNA TGTGCCAGCAGCTTAAAACAGGGAACTGAAGCTTTCTTT. Translated, it gives CASSLKQGTEAFF.

The CDR3 region has the DNA TGTGCCAGCAGCTTAGACCTAGGCTACGAGCAGTACTTC. Translated: CASSLDLGYEQYF. The chain couples TRBV7-9 to TRBJ2-7; no definite D call. From germline, CDR1 is SEHNR and CDR2 FQNEAQ (reference sequence). V was trimmed by 1 base and J by 3 bases, leaving 7 bases between them. The length of the CDR3 is 13 residues. The whole variable domain, filled in from reference TRBV7-9 and TRBJ2-7, reads DTGVSQNPRHKITKRGQNVTFRCDPISEHNRLYWYRQTLGQGPEFLTYFQNEAQLEKSRLLSDRFSAERPKGSFSTLEIQRTEQGDSAMYLCASSLDLGYEQYFGPGTRLTVT.

The rearrangement joins TRBV19 to TRBJ1-6; 8 bases are shared with TRBD1. This CDR3 contains 15 residues. Germline CDR1 reads LNHDA; CDR2 reads SQIVND (reference sequence). J gave up 5 bases and V 6 bases, and 6 bases lay outside the gene matches. The CDR3 sequence is CASSSRTGNNSPLHF. The DNA for the CDR3 is TGTGCCAGTAGCTCCCGGACAGGGAATAATTCACCCCTCCACTTT.

This rearrangement joins TRBV7-8 to TRBJ2-7, with 11 bases identical to TRBD2. This CDR3 contains 15 residues. The J segment lost 8 bases and the V segment lost 4 bases, leaving 10 bases of the junction unmatched. The germline V gene encodes CDR1 SGHVS and CDR2 FQNEAQ. The CDR3 is CASSSYSGREAQQYF. Written as DNA, the CDR3 is TGTGCCAGCAGCTCGTATAGCGGGAGGGAGGCGCAGCAGTACTTC.

This chain connects TRBV29-1 to TRBJ2-3, with TRBD1 as a possible D gene (5 bases). This CDR3 spans 14 amino acids. V lost 5 bases and J lost 2, with 14 bases in between. Germline V gene lookup returns CDR1 SQVTM and CDR2 ANQGSEA. DNA of the CDR3: TGCAGCGTTCGAAGGGGTAGTGACACAGATACGCAGTATTTT. Residues: CSVRRGSDTDTQYF.

This rearrangement joins TRBV5-1 to TRBJ1-1; 7 bases are a match to TRBD1. The germline CDR1 and CDR2 sequences are SGHRS and YFSETQ. This CDR3 region has 17 residues. Germline trimming cut 4 bases from V and 2 bases from J; bases unmatched to any gene: 14. This chain's CDR3 is CASSPQPLNRGNTEAFF. In nucleotides, the CDR3 is TGCGCCAGCAGCCCGCAGCCGCTAAACAGGGGTAACACTGAAGCTTTCTTT.

V gene TRBV6-1 combines with J gene TRBJ1-3; 10 bases map to TRBD1. This CDR3 is built from 14 residues. Germline V lookup: CDR1 MNHNS, CDR2 SASEGT. V dropped 6 bases and J dropped 4; count of bases not matched to a gene: 3. CDR3 loop: CASRGTGDGNTIYF. CDR3 DNA sequence: TGTGCCAGCAGAGGGACAGGGGACGGAAACACCATATATTTT.

The chain combines TRBV19 with TRBJ2-6, with D unclear. The germline V gene encodes CDR1 LNHDA and CDR2 SQIVND (reference sequence). V lost 4 bases, J lost 0 bases, and 10 bases lay in between. The CDR3 spans 16 residues. The chain's CDR3 is CASSNDGFSGANVLTF. In DNA form, the CDR3 reads TGTGCCAGTAGTAACGACGGTTTCTCTGGGGCCAACGTCCTGACTTTC. The full variable domain, in which reference TRBV19 and TRBJ2-6 provide the parts outside the CDR3, is DGGITQSPKYLFRKEGQNVTLSCEQNLNHDAMYWYRQDPGQGLRLIYYSQIVNDFQKGDIAEGYSVSREKKESFPLTVTSAQKNPTAFYLCASSNDGFSGANVLTFGAGSRLTVL.

J is TRBJ1-2 and V is TRBV19; perhaps TRBD1 as D (6 bases). V dropped 3 bases and J dropped 8 bases, with 10 bases sitting between them. Germline CDR1 LNHDA, CDR2 SQIVND (reference sequence). This CDR3 is 12 amino acids long. For the CDR3, the DNA is TGTGCCAGTAGTATTTGGGGGCGAGGCTACACCTTC. It translates to CASSIWGRGYTF. The full variable domain, with the rest looked up from reference TRBV19 and TRBJ1-2, is DGGITQSPKYLFRKEGQNVTLSCEQNLNHDAMYWYRQDPGQGLRLIYYSQIVNDFQKGDIAEGYSVSREKKESFPLTVTSAQKNPTAFYLCASSIWGRGYTFGSGTRLTVV.

There are a few counts of this clone. The gene calls are TRBV19 and TRBJ1-5; D gene uncertain. The CDR3 consists of 15 residues. V was trimmed by 0 bases and J by 0 bases, leaving 6 bases between them. CDR1 is LNHDA, CDR2 SQIVND, per germline (reference sequence). The CDR3 here is CASSIEQLSNQPQHF. CDR3 sequence (DNA): TGTGCCAGTAGTATAGAACAACTTAGCAATCAGCCCCAGCATTTT.

This rearrangement joins TRBV27 to TRBJ1-1; the D is unclear. V lost 0 bases to trimming and J lost 1 base, with 6 bases between them. This CDR3 has 14 residues. Germline assignment: CDR1 MNHEY and CDR2 SMNVEV (reference sequence). The CDR3 loop reads CASSLSFRNTEAFF. CDR3 DNA: TGTGCCAGCAGTTTATCGTTTCGGAACACTGAAGCTTTCTTT.